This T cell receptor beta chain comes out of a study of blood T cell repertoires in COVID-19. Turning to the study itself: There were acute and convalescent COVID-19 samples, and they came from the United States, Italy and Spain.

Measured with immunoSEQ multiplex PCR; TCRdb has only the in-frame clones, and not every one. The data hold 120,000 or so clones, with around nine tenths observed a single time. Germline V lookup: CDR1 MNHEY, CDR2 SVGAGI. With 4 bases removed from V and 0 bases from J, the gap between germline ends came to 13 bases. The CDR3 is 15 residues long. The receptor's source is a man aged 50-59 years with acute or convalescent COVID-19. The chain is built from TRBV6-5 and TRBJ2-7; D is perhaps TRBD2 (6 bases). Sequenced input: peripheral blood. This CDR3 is CASSSPGLGSYEQYF. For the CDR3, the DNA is TGTGCCAGCAGTTCCCCGGGACTGGGCTCCTACGAGCAGTACTTC.